Listed here are 17 T cell receptor beta chains from one sample, sequenced in a study of monozygotic twins with inflammatory bowel disease. Reprocessing the 5' RACE reads, TCRdb reports a single entry for every CDR3 protein and omits DNA. The sample holds 200,000 to 250,000 distinct CDR3 sequences. Specimen: blood. The origin of the receptors is a human donor with ulcerative colitis or Crohn's disease, or a healthy co-twin of an affected twin (not recorded which).

The chain combines TRBV20-1 with TRBJ2-1; the D call of TRBD2 rests on TCRdb alone, since no DNA is present to check it. Germline lookup yields CDR1 DFQATT and CDR2 SNEGSKA (reference sequence). This CDR3 spans 15 amino acids. Here the CDR3 reads CSARWASGGYNEQFF.

This chain joins TRBV5-1 and TRBJ1-6; TCRdb outputs TRBD1, but without DNA this stays unchecked. This CDR3 contains 15 residues. Germline V CDR1 and CDR2: SGHRS, YFSETQ. The CDR3 sequence is CASRVGDSRRSPLHF.

CDR3 loop: CASIPQAGPTGELFF. J is TRBJ2-2 and V is TRBV7-2; TCRdb's assignment of TRBD2 cannot be checked, as there is no DNA. Germline CDR1 and CDR2: SGHTA and FQGNSA. The CDR3 length is 15 residues.

J is TRBJ2-2 and V is TRBV5-1. Per germline, CDR1 SGHRS and CDR2 YFSETQ. The CDR3 has 15 residues. The CDR3 sequence is CASSLAGASTGELFF. Full variable domain (outside the CDR3, taken from reference TRBV5-1 and TRBJ2-2): KAGVTQTPRYLIKTRGQQVTLSCSPISGHRSVSWYQQTPGQGLQFLFEYFSETQRNKGNFPGRFSGRQFSNSRSEMNVSTLELGDSALYLCASSLAGASTGELFFGEGSRLTVL.

The V gene is TRBV7-2, the J gene TRBJ1-6. Germline CDR1 is SGHTA and CDR2 is FQGNSA. The CDR3 has 14 amino acids. This CDR3 reads CASSPIQSGVPLHF.

V usage is TRBV7-9 and J usage is TRBJ1-1. The CDR3 is made up of 12 amino acids. Germline V CDR1 and CDR2: SEHNR, FQNEAQ (reference sequence). This chain's CDR3 is CASSLGYTEAFF.

V usage is TRBV7-9 and J usage is TRBJ1-4. Germline V CDR1 and CDR2: SEHNR, FQNEAQ (reference sequence). The CDR3 extends over 13 amino acids. The CDR3 here is CASRLVSNEKLFF. The full variable domain, completed using reference TRBV7-9 and TRBJ1-4, is DTGVSQNPRHKITKRGQNVTFRCDPISEHNRLYWYRQTLGQGPEFLTYFQNEAQLEKSRLLSDRFSAERPKGSFSTLEIQRTEQGDSAMYLCASRLVSNEKLFFGSGTQLSVL.

The chain employs TRBV3-1 and TRBJ1-5; TCRdb's D call, TRBD1, is unchecked because there is no DNA. The V gene's germline CDR1 is LGHDT and CDR2 YNNKEL (reference sequence). This CDR3 contains 16 residues. This CDR3 reads CASSQDFGQGVKPQHF. Looking up the rest from reference TRBV3-1 and TRBJ1-5 gives the full variable domain: DTAVSQTPKYLVTQMGNDKSIKCEQNLGHDTMYWYKQDSKKFLKIMFSYNNKELIINETVPNRFSPKSPDKAHLNLHINSLELGDSAVYFCASSQDFGQGVKPQHFGDGTRLSIL.

V is TRBV7-6 and J is TRBJ2-1; TCRdb indicates TRBD1, and absent DNA this call remains unverified. The CDR3 spans 16 residues. Germline V gene sequence: CDR1 SGHVS, CDR2 FNYEAQ. The CDR3 reads CASSFSGPPSYNEQFF.

CDR3 in amino acids: CASSVATNEKLFF. The chain carries TRBV9 and TRBJ1-4. The CDR3 has 13 residues. In germline, CDR1 is SGDLS, CDR2 YYNGEE.

V usage is TRBV27 and J usage is TRBJ1-6; TCRdb picks TRBD1, but there is no DNA to check that call. The CDR3 loop spans 15 amino acids. Germline loops: CDR1 MNHEY, CDR2 SMNVEV (reference sequence). CDR3 in amino acids: CASSSPDRDHSPLHF.

The chain employs TRBV5-1 and TRBJ1-1; TCRdb selects TRBD1, and the lack of DNA leaves this call unchecked. CDR1 and CDR2 from the germline V gene are SGHRS and YFSETQ. CDR3 length: 14 residues. Here the CDR3 reads CASSSGQGMTEAFF.

V and J are TRBV5-1 and TRBJ2-1; TCRdb returns TRBD1, unconfirmable since there is no DNA. Germline V gives CDR1 SGHRS, CDR2 YFSETQ. The CDR3 consists of 18 residues. The CDR3: CASSLPSKGGGRNNEQFF.

This sequence joins TRBV3-1 and TRBJ2-1. Germline lookup yields CDR1 LGHDT and CDR2 YNNKEL (reference sequence). CDR3 length: 12 amino acids. The CDR3 protein is CASSQVGGEQFF.

The V call is TRBV29-1, the J call TRBJ2-7; TCRdb picks TRBD1, but there is no DNA to check that call. The V gene's germline CDR1 is SQVTM and CDR2 ANQGSEA. CDR3 length: 13 residues. The CDR3 protein is CSVAIGVDYEQYF.

J is TRBJ2-7 and V is TRBV19. Germline V lookup: CDR1 LNHDA, CDR2 SQIVND (reference sequence). This CDR3 has 14 residues. CDR3: CASSIAQRSYEQYF. Using reference TRBV19 and TRBJ2-7 for the parts outside the CDR3, the full variable domain is DGGITQSPKYLFRKEGQNVTLSCEQNLNHDAMYWYRQDPGQGLRLIYYSQIVNDFQKGDIAEGYSVSREKKESFPLTVTSAQKNPTAFYLCASSIAQRSYEQYFGPGTRLTVT.

This sequence joins TRBV20-1 and TRBJ1-2. The germline V gene has CDR1 DFQATT and CDR2 SNEGSKA (reference sequence). This CDR3 spans 13 amino acids. This CDR3 is CSASTNINYGYTF.